Presented here are 8 T cell receptor beta chains from one specimen sequenced in a study of molecular identifiers for immune sequencing clone quantification. TCRdb fed the PCR reads into MiXCR, producing one record per CDR3 protein. The sample carries some 96,000 distinct CDR3 sequences, around 24% recorded once. The sample consisted of naive CD8+ T cells from blood, with Jurkat cell RNA spiked in. Subset given: FACS-sorted CD8+CD4-CCR7+CD45RA+ naive T cells. The origin of the receptors is a human donor in good health. Some libraries in this study had Jurkat cell RNA spiked in.

This clonotype came up many times. The chain is built from TRBV19 and TRBJ2-5, with D hard to call. This CDR3 has 12 residues. Germline CDR1 LNHDA, CDR2 SQIVND (reference sequence). V shed 4 bases and J shed 2 bases, with 5 bases lying between them. The CDR3 nucleotides read TGTGCCAGTAGTACGAGACAAGAGACCCAGTACTTC. Amino acid sequence: CASSTRQETQYF.

The chain employs TRBV4-1 and TRBJ1-2, with a weak D call TRBD1 (6 bases). Trimming removed 4 bases at V and 4 bases at J, with 13 bases between. CDR3 length equals 14 residues. Per germline, CDR1 MGHRA and CDR2 YSYEKL. As DNA, the CDR3 is TGCGCCAGCAGCCCCCTTAGGGGGGTCTATGGCTACACCTTC. Translating gives CASSPLRGVYGYTF.

Concerning this clonotype: This may stem from a read error, because a much larger clone lies one nucleotide away. The conserved phenylalanine or tryptophan normally closing the CDR3 is absent here, so this likely arose from a read error. The chain carries TRBV7-9 and TRBJ2-3, with TRBD2 matching 11 bases. CDR3 length equals 17 residues. Per the germline V gene, CDR1 is SEHNR and CDR2 is FQNEAQ (reference sequence). V dropped 4 bases and J dropped 0; count of bases not matched to a gene: 6. In DNA form, the CDR3 reads TGTGCCAGCAGCTCGGGACTAGCGGATACTAGCACAGATACGCAGTATCTT. It is translated as CASSSGLADTSTDTQYL.

This clonotype was seen at least ten times. The chain combines TRBV27 with TRBJ2-7; TRBD2 might be the D (5 bases). Trimming stripped 6 bases from V and 3 bases from J, with 12 bases between. The CDR3 covers 13 residues. CDR1 is MNHEY and CDR2 is SMNVEV in the germline V gene (reference sequence). The CDR3 DNA sequence: TGTGCCAGCAGCCGGACTCTTGGCTACGAGCAGTACTTC. The encoded protein is CASSRTLGYEQYF.

This clonotype was picked up many times. The J gene is TRBJ1-5, the V gene TRBV10-2; D not resolved. V lost 4 bases, J lost 7 bases, and 14 bases lay in between. The CDR3 is made up of 14 amino acids. Germline CDR1 WSHSY, CDR2 SAAADI. CDR3 in DNA: TGCGCCAGCAGTGGATACCGGGCCCAACAGCCCCAGCATTTT. Translation gives CASSGYRAQQPQHF.

In this sample, this clonotype turned up once. This sequence may be a read error, since a much larger clone differs from it by one base. This chain uses TRBV27 with TRBJ2-3, with 9 bases identical to TRBD2. CDR1 and CDR2 (germline): MNHEY, SMNVEV (reference sequence). With V trimmed by 4 bases and J by 6 bases, 23 bases remained unmatched. CDR3 length: 20 residues. The CDR3 here is CASSSPRQGAVSGRTDTQYF. The CDR3, as DNA: TGTGCCAGCAGTTCCCCTCGACAGGGAGCGGTGAGCGGGAGGACCGATACGCAGTATTTT.

This clonotype has at least ten counts. The rearrangement links TRBV12-3 or TRBV12-4 to TRBJ2-3, with TRBD2 identical over 14 bases. J was trimmed by 6 bases and V by 6 bases; bases with no gene match: 8. This CDR3 contains 16 residues. The CDR3 here is CASRVPGLAGVDTQYF. DNA for the CDR3: TGTGCCAGCAGGGTTCCGGGACTAGCGGGGGTCGATACGCAGTATTTT.

This chain connects TRBV14 to TRBJ2-7; weak D call: TRBD2 (6 bases). CDR1 is SGHDN and CDR2 is FVKESK in the germline V gene. V lost 0 bases, J lost 8 bases, and 17 bases lay in between. This CDR3 has 15 residues. This chain's CDR3 is CASSQDKRRDSKQYF. The CDR3 nucleotides read TGTGCCAGCAGCCAAGATAAGCGGCGGGATTCCAAGCAGTACTTC.